This TCR beta chain was obtained from a study of T cell responses to AZD1222 COVID-19 vaccine. Whole-study results and caveats: Clonal diversity was possibly underestimated, and white British individuals and females predominated among donors. Reports indicate that nearly half of spike-specific TCRs are directed at unmutated variant regions. Spike-specific TCR repertoires showed rising breadth and depth after two AZD1222 doses. At 160-218 and 743-854, vaccine-associated CD4 TCRs were dominant, and they spanned spike.

Trimming cost V 3 bases and J 4 bases, with 9 bases left between them. The CDR3 totals 14 residues. The germline V gene has CDR1 SGHNT and CDR2 YENEEA. Libraries were prepared by immunoSEQ multiplex PCR; TCRdb keeps only in-frame clonotypes and omits some of them. This table has around 100,000 clones, roughly 87% appearing once. In the case of this clone: Its antigen remains unknown.

This sample comprised peripheral blood, obtained on day 0 of AZD1222 vaccination. The V call is TRBV11-3, the J call TRBJ2-2; D might be TRBD2 (5 bases). The TCR originated in an adult in good health. The CDR3 DNA reads TGTGCCAGCAGCTTGTACGGAGGCACCGGGGAGCTGTTTTTT. Residues: CASSLYGGTGELFF.